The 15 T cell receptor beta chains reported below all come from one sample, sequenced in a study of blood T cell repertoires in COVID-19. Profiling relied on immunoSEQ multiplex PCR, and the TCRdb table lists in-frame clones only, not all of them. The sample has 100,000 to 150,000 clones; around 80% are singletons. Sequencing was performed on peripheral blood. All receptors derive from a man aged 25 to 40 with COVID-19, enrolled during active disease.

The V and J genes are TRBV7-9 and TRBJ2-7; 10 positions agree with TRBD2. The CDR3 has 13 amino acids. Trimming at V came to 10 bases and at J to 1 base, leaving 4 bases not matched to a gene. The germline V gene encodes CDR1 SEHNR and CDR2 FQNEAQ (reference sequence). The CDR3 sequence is CATGLADSYEQYF. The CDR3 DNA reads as TGTGCCACCGGACTAGCGGATTCCTACGAGCAGTACTTC. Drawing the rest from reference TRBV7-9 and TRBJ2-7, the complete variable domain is DTGVSQNPRHKITKRGQNVTFRCDPISEHNRLYWYRQTLGQGPEFLTYFQNEAQLEKSRLLSDRFSAERPKGSFSTLEIQRTEQGDSAMYLCATGLADSYEQYFGPGTRLTVT.

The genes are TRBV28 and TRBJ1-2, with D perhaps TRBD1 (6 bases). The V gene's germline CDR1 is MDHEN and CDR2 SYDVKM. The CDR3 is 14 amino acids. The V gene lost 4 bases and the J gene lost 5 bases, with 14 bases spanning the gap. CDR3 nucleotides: TGTGCCAGCAGTTCGTCAGGGGTTGGGTATGGCTACACCTTC. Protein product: CASSSSGVGYGYTF.

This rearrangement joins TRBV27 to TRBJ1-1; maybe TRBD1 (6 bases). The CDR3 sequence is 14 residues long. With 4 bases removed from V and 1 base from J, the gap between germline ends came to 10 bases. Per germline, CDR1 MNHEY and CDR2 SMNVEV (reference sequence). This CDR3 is CASSYQGTNTEAFF. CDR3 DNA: TGTGCCAGCAGTTATCAGGGGACGAACACTGAAGCTTTCTTT.

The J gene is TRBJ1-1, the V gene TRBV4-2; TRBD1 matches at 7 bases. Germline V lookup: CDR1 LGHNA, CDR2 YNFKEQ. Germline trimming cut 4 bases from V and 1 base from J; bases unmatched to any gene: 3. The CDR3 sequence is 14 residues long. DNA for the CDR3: TGTGCCAGCAGCCCGGACAGGCCGAACACTGAAGCTTTCTTT. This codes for CASSPDRPNTEAFF.

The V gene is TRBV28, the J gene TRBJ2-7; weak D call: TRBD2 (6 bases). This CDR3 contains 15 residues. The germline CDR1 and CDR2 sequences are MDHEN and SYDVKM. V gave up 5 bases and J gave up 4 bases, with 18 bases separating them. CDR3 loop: CASSPHSGSTYEQYF. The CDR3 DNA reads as TGTGCCAGCAGTCCTCACTCCGGGAGTACATACGAGCAGTACTTC.

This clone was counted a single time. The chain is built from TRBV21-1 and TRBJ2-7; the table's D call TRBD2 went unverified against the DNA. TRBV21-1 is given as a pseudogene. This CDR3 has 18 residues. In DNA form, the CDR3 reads TGTGCCAGCAGCAAGGCCCATTTACAACCGGGACTAGCCTACGAGCAGTACTTC. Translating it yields CASSKAHLQPGLAYEQYF.

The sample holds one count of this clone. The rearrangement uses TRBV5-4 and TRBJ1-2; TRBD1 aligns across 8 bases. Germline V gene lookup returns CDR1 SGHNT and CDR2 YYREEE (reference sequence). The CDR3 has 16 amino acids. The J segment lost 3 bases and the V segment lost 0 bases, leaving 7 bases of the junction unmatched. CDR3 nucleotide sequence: TGTGCCAGCAGCTTGGGGGGGTCAGGGGGCGACTATGGCTACACCTTC. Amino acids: CASSLGGSGGDYGYTF.

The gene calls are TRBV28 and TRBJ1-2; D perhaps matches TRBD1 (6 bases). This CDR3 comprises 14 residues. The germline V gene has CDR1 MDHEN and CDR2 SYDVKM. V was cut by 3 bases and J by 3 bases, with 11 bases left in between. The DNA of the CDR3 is TGTGCCAGCAGTTTTCAGGGGCTGTACTATGGCTACACCTTC. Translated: CASSFQGLYYGYTF.

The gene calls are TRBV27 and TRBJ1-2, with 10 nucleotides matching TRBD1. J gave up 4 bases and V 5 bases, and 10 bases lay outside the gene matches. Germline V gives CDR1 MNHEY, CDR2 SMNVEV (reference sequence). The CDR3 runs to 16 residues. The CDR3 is CASSPGTGASGYGYTF. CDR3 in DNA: TGTGCCAGCAGTCCCGGGACAGGGGCATCGGGCTATGGCTACACCTTC.

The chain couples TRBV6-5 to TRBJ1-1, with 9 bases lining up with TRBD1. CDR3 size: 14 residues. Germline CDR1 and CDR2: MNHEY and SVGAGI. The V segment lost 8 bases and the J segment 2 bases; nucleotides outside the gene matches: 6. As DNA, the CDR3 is TGTGCCAGCGTAAGGGACAGGGTCAACACTGAAGCTTTCTTT. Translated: CASVRDRVNTEAFF.

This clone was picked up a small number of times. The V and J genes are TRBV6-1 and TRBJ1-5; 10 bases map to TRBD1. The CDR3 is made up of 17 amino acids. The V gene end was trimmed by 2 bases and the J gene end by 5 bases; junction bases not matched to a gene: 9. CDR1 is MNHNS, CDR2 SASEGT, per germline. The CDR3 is CASSERGQGFGHQPQHF. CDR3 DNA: TGTGCCAGCAGTGAACGGGGACAGGGGTTCGGGCATCAGCCCCAGCATTTT.

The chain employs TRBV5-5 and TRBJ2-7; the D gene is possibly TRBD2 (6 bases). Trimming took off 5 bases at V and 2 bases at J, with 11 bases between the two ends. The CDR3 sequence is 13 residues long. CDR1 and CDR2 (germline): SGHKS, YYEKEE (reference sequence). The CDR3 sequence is CASSSGGPYEQYF. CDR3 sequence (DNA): TGTGCCAGCAGTTCAGGAGGGCCCTACGAGCAGTACTTC.

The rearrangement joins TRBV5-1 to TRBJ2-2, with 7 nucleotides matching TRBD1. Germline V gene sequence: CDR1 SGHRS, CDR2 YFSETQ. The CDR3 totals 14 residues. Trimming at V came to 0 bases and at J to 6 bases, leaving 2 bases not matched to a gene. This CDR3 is CASSLGQGSGELFF. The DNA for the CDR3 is TGCGCCAGCAGCTTGGGACAGGGTTCCGGGGAGCTGTTTTTT.

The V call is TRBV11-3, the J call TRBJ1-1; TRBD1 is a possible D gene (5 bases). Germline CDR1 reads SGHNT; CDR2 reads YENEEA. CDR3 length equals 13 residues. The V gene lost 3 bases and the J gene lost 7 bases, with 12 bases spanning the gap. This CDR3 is CASSFRVSSEAFF. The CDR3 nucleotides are TGTGCCAGCAGCTTCAGGGTTAGCAGTGAAGCTTTCTTT.

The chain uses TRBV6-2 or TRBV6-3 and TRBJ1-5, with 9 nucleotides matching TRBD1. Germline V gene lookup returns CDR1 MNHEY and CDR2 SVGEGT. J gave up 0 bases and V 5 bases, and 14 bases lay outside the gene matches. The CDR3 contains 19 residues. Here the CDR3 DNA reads TGTGCCAGCAGTAATCCTCCGGACAGGGGAGGCTATAGCAATCAGCCCCAGCATTTT. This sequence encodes CASSNPPDRGGYSNQPQHF.